The clone carrying this TCR beta chain showed up many times. The data belong to a study of T-cell reconstitution after alpha-beta-depleted transplantation in children. The V gene lost 3 bases and the J gene lost 7 bases, with 16 bases spanning the gap. This CDR3 region has 15 residues. Unique molecular identifiers were incorporated during preparation of the TCRbeta library. TCRdb analysed the PCR reads with MiXCR anew, one entry per CDR3 protein. The data show hundreds of thousands of distinct CDR3 sequences, around a tenth seen once. The origin of this receptor is a male patient between 2 and 10 years old who had a stem cell transplant for chronic granulomatous disease, so the T cells may come from the graft donor. The sample in question was peripheral blood, obtained 180 days after TCRalphabeta/CD19-depleted stem cell transplant. The chain carries TRBV12-3 or TRBV12-4 and TRBJ1-5; weak D call: TRBD1 (6 bases). The CDR3 sequence is CASSLAAGVNQPQHF. The DNA for the CDR3 is TGTGCCAGCAGTTTGGCGGCAGGGGTGAACCAGCCCCAGCATTTT.